The clone carrying this T cell receptor (beta chain) was counted a few times. The antigen is undetermined. This sample stems from a study of tumor and adjacent non-tumor tissue in lung cancer. Overall study: Patients comprised 12 adenocarcinoma, a couple of squamous cell carcinoma and 1 small cell lung cancer. Each sample yielded roughly 4.2 million productive TCRbeta reads on average. The study's findings and limits: Significantly higher TCR diversity was found in tumor than normal lung.

Three rounds of nested PCR, following a modified ARM-PCR protocol, produced the TCRbeta library. TCRdb itself ran the multiplex PCR reads through MiXCR, one entry per CDR3 protein. The sample has over 110,000 distinct CDR3 sequences, around 65% seen once. The CDR3 totals 19 residues. Germline loops: CDR1 KGHSH, CDR2 LQKENI. V shed 3 bases, J shed 0 bases, and the junction held 13 bases outside the gene matches. The template was RNA from unsorted bulk tissue. Donors were chemotherapy-naive, newly diagnosed lung cancer surgical patients in China, August–late 2014. The origin of this receptor is a man aged 60 to 69 with small cell lung cancer. Sequenced sample: lung tumor tissue. The J gene is TRBJ1-4, the V gene TRBV18; 7 nucleotides agree with TRBD1. The CDR3 bases are TGTGCCAGCTCACCGTCGACAGGGCTGGGTAGCGCAACTAATGAAAAACTGTTTTTT. This translates into CASSPSTGLGSATNEKLFF.